This entry lists 21 T cell receptor beta chains sequenced from one sample in a study of T cell repertoires in cytomegalovirus infection. One entry per CDR3 protein, called by TCRdb with MiXCR from the reads. The sample records around 49,000 distinct CDR3 sequences, around a fifth being singletons. These TCRs' antigens remain unknown. Sequences were derived from CD8+ T cells from cultured PBMCs, sampled from culture after CMV antigen stimulation. The receptors derive from a human donor in good health (CMV status not recorded). Some clones in this sample may be carry-over from other donors' samples.

The chain is built from TRBV7-8 and TRBJ1-1; D call uncertain. The V end was cut by 1 base, the J end by 0 bases, with 9 bases between. In germline, CDR1 is SGHVS, CDR2 FQNEAQ. The CDR3 has 15 residues. The CDR3 loop reads CASSLVTAVNTEAFF. Here the CDR3 DNA reads TGTGCCAGCAGCTTAGTAACGGCAGTGAACACTGAAGCTTTCTTT.

This sequence joins TRBV7-8 and TRBJ1-1; D is perhaps TRBD1 (5 bases). The V end was cut by 0 bases, the J end by 4 bases, with 15 bases between. Germline assignment: CDR1 SGHVS and CDR2 FQNEAQ. The CDR3 totals 16 residues. The CDR3 reads CASSLAARVESTEAFF. CDR3 coding DNA: TGTGCCAGCAGCTTAGCGGCCAGGGTAGAAAGCACTGAAGCTTTCTTT.

The chain recombines TRBV2 with TRBJ2-7; D tentatively reads TRBD1 or TRBD2 (5 bases each). V gave up 4 bases and J gave up 6 bases, with 10 bases separating them. There are 12 residues in the CDR3. Germline CDR1 reads SNHLY; CDR2 reads FYNNEI. For the CDR3, the DNA is TGTGCCAGCAGTGTAAGAGGGGTCGAGCAGTACTTC. It is translated as CASSVRGVEQYF.

V is TRBV27 and J is TRBJ1-5; D is ambiguous. Trimming cost V 2 bases and J 0 bases, with 14 bases left between them. CDR3 length equals 17 residues. Per the germline V gene, CDR1 is MNHEY and CDR2 is SMNVEV (reference sequence). CDR3 sequence reads: CASSLSGRQYSNQPQHF. DNA for the CDR3: TGTGCCAGCAGTTTAAGTGGCAGGCAATATAGCAATCAGCCCCAGCATTTT.

The chain combines TRBV7-8 with TRBJ2-7; 8 nucleotides agree with TRBD1. With 6 bases clipped from V and 0 bases from J, the junction kept 13 bases outside the gene matches. The germline V gene has CDR1 SGHVS and CDR2 FQNEAQ. The CDR3 consists of 17 residues. CDR3: CASRGQATAPYSYEQYF. In DNA form, the CDR3 reads TGTGCCAGCAGGGGACAGGCGACCGCCCCTTACTCCTACGAGCAGTACTTC. Full variable domain (rest looked up from reference TRBV7-8 and TRBJ2-7): GAGVSQSPRYKVAKRGQDVALRCDPISGHVSLFWYQQALGQGPEFLTYFQNEAQLDKSGLPSDRFFAERPEGSVSTLKIQRTQQEDSAVYLCASRGQATAPYSYEQYFGPGTRLTVT.

This clonotype has just a few counts. This chain uses TRBV7-2 with TRBJ1-1; possibly TRBD1 for D (5 bases). Trimming removed 5 bases at V and 4 bases at J, with 14 bases between. Germline assignment: CDR1 SGHTA and CDR2 FQGNSA. This CDR3 comprises 14 residues. The CDR3 here is CASSPPGWSTEAFF. In DNA form, the CDR3 reads TGTGCCAGCAGCCCCCCAGGGTGGAGCACTGAAGCTTTCTTT.

This clonotype has more than one count but fewer than ten. The V call is TRBV7-6, the J call TRBJ2-1, with D uncertain. Deletions cut 1 base from V and 4 bases from J, with 8 bases between. CDR3 length: 14 amino acids. Germline-derived CDR1 and CDR2 are SGHVS and FNYEAQ. CDR3 in amino acids: CASSLGAAYNEQFF. CDR3 DNA sequence: TGTGCCAGCAGCTTAGGGGCAGCGTACAATGAGCAGTTCTTC.

This clonotype has more than one count but fewer than ten. The genes are TRBV6-2 or TRBV6-3 and TRBJ2-1, with TRBD2 identical over 12 bases. This CDR3 region has 16 residues. Per the germline V gene, CDR1 is MNHEY and CDR2 is SVGEGT. Trimming cost V 4 bases and J 8 bases; bases outside gene matches: 9. CDR3: CASSSTLAGGPHEQFF. The CDR3 DNA sequence: TGTGCCAGCAGTTCGACTCTAGCGGGAGGGCCGCATGAGCAGTTCTTC.

This clonotype was detected once. This chain uses TRBV19 with TRBJ2-7; D remains ambiguous. Germline V gene lookup returns CDR1 LNHDA and CDR2 SQIVND (reference sequence). Trimming removed 4 bases at V and 2 bases at J, with 9 bases between. The length of the CDR3 is 13 residues. As DNA, the CDR3 is TGTGCCAGTAGTACCGGACGGACCTACGAGCAGTACTTC. This sequence encodes CASSTGRTYEQYF. Variable domain in full (rest from reference TRBV19 and TRBJ2-7): DGGITQSPKYLFRKEGQNVTLSCEQNLNHDAMYWYRQDPGQGLRLIYYSQIVNDFQKGDIAEGYSVSREKKESFPLTVTSAQKNPTAFYLCASSTGRTYEQYFGPGTRLTVT.

This rearrangement joins TRBV6-6 to TRBJ1-1; D may be TRBD1 (6 bases). The CDR3 loop spans 14 amino acids. Germline-derived CDR1 and CDR2 are MNHNY and SVGAGI (reference sequence). V was trimmed by 4 bases and J by 1 base, leaving 10 bases between them. The chain's CDR3 is CASSFRTANTEAFF. CDR3 DNA sequence: TGTGCCAGCAGTTTCCGGACAGCGAACACTGAAGCTTTCTTT.

This clonotype was counted many times. CDR3 residues: CASSWTDGSYEQYF. In DNA, the CDR3 is TGTGCCAGCAGTTGGACCGACGGATCCTACGAGCAGTACTTC. The rearrangement joins TRBV12-3 or TRBV12-4 to TRBJ2-7; D gene ambiguous. The CDR3 covers 14 residues. V was shortened by 4 bases and J by 1 base, with 11 bases between the two germline ends.

In this sample, this clonotype turned up a few times. The chain carries TRBV12-5 and TRBJ2-1; 12 bases map to TRBD2. The V gene end was trimmed by 6 bases and the J gene end by 10 bases; junction bases not matched to a gene: 7. Germline V lookup: CDR1 LGHNT, CDR2 FRNRAP. The CDR3 is 14 residues long. The CDR3 is CASGPSGGVGEQFF. The CDR3 DNA reads as TGTGCTAGTGGCCCTAGCGGGGGGGTAGGCGAGCAGTTCTTC.

This clonotype came up a few times. The CDR3 region has the DNA TGTGCCAGCAGTCCTACAGTCCCTAGCGGGAGGATCTTGGATACGCAGTATTTT. Translating gives CASSPTVPSGRILDTQYF. The chain recombines TRBV6-2 or TRBV6-3 with TRBJ2-3; TRBD2 matches 11 bases. Germline V CDR1 and CDR2: MNHEY, SVGEGT. The length of the CDR3 is 18 residues. V gave up 5 bases and J gave up 6 bases; unmatched junction bases: 16.

A few counts support this clonotype. This chain joins TRBV7-8 and TRBJ2-1; possibly TRBD2 for D (6 bases). Germline loops: CDR1 SGHVS, CDR2 FQNEAQ. The CDR3 loop spans 16 amino acids. Trimming took off 1 base at V and 7 bases at J, with 17 bases between the two ends. CDR3 sequence reads: CASSLGSGLAKNEQFF. The CDR3 DNA follows: TGTGCCAGCAGCTTAGGATCGGGGCTAGCGAAGAATGAGCAGTTCTTC.

The sample holds a few counts of this clonotype. The chain carries TRBV2 and TRBJ2-3; D might be TRBD1 (6 bases). The CDR3 sequence is 17 residues long. CDR1 is SNHLY, CDR2 FYNNEI, per germline. The germline V and J ends were trimmed by 2 bases and 2 bases, with 17 bases remaining between them. The CDR3 nucleotides are TGTGCCAGCAGTGAAAATCCGGGACAAGACTTCACAGATACGCAGTATTTT. Protein sequence: CASSENPGQDFTDTQYF.

The chain uses TRBV27 and TRBJ2-1; no clear D. This CDR3 contains 10 residues. V dropped 8 bases and J dropped 4 bases, with 3 bases sitting between them. Germline V gene data show CDR1 as MNHEY and CDR2 as SMNVEV (reference sequence). CDR3 sequence: CASGYNEQFF. DNA for the CDR3: TGTGCCAGCGGGTACAATGAGCAGTTCTTC.

This rearrangement joins TRBV7-9 to TRBJ2-7, with 10 bases identical to TRBD2. V shed 4 bases and J 3 bases; nucleotides not matched to a gene: 12. Germline CDR1 is SEHNR and CDR2 is FQNEAQ (reference sequence). The length of the CDR3 is 17 residues. CDR3: CASSSTIGLADFYEQYF. CDR3 sequence (DNA): TGTGCCAGCAGCTCCACGATCGGACTAGCGGACTTCTACGAGCAGTACTTC. Using reference TRBV7-9 and TRBJ2-7 for the parts outside the CDR3, the full variable domain is DTGVSQNPRHKITKRGQNVTFRCDPISEHNRLYWYRQTLGQGPEFLTYFQNEAQLEKSRLLSDRFSAERPKGSFSTLEIQRTEQGDSAMYLCASSSTIGLADFYEQYFGPGTRLTVT.

Many counts were recorded for this clonotype. The chain employs TRBV7-6 and TRBJ1-1; the D is unclear. Germline assignment: CDR1 SGHVS and CDR2 FNYEAQ. Trimming left V 2 bases short and J 5 bases short, with 12 bases between. The length of the CDR3 is 14 residues. The CDR3, as DNA: TGTGCCAGCAGCTTAACACAGACGGGTACTGAAGCTTTCTTT. Translation gives CASSLTQTGTEAFF.

This clonotype appeared a few times. The chain links TRBV4-1 to TRBJ1-1, with D uncertain. Trimming stripped 1 base from V and 2 bases from J, with 8 bases between. The CDR3 spans 14 residues. Germline loops: CDR1 MGHRA, CDR2 YSYEKL. As DNA, the CDR3 is TGCGCCAGCAGCCAAGGTCCCAGTAACACTGAAGCTTTCTTT. The encoded protein is CASSQGPSNTEAFF.

There are a few counts of this clonotype. The CDR3 DNA sequence: TGTGCCAGCAGTTACTATCGGGACATCCCTGGGGGCTACGAGCAGTACTTC. It is translated as CASSYYRDIPGGYEQYF. The V call is TRBV6-2 or TRBV6-3, the J call TRBJ2-7, with TRBD1 as a possible D gene (6 bases). CDR3 length equals 17 residues. V was cut by 1 base and J by 3 bases, with 19 bases left in between. CDR1 and CDR2 from the germline V gene are MNHEY and SVGEGT.

This clonotype has a handful of counts. The gene calls are TRBV7-2 and TRBJ1-4; D is ambiguous. This CDR3 has 12 residues. The germline gives CDR1 SGHTA, CDR2 FQGNSA. V was clipped by 1 base and J by 8 bases, with 5 bases between them. CDR3 in DNA: TGTGCCAGCAGCTTAGAAGAGGAAAAACTGTTTTTT. Its protein is CASSLEEEKLFF.